These 31 T cell receptor beta chains originate from one sample sequenced in a study of T cells in Graves' hyperthyroidism and ophthalmopathy. RNA transcripts provided the source from which TCR beta CDR3 regions were amplified. Researchers ran a first-round RT-PCR on the TCR CDR3 using the HTBI primer set. TCRdb recomputed calls from the multiplex PCR reads with MiXCR, one row per CDR3 protein. The sample has hundreds of thousands of distinct CDR3 sequences; approximately 23% are singletons. The sample was blood. These receptors all come from a woman between 40 and 50 years old with Graves' ophthalmopathy.

Only a few counts were recorded for this clonotype. The chain employs TRBV28 and TRBJ2-7; D remains ambiguous. The V end was cut by 3 bases, the J end by 1 base, with 10 bases between. The CDR3 covers 14 residues. Germline CDR1 is MDHEN and CDR2 is SYDVKM. In nucleotides, the CDR3 is TGTGCCAGCAGTTTTTTTGTGGATTCCTACGAGCAGTACTTC. Its translation: CASSFFVDSYEQYF. Supplemented by reference TRBV28 and TRBJ2-7, the full variable domain reads DVKVTQSSRYLVKRTGEKVFLECVQDMDHENMFWYRQDPGLGLRLIYFSYDVKMKEKGDIPEGYSVSREKKERFSLILESASTNQTSMYLCASSFFVDSYEQYFGPGTRLTVT.

This clonotype showed up just a few times. The V and J genes are TRBV5-6 and TRBJ1-5, with TRBD1 as a possible D gene (6 bases). The CDR3 contains 17 residues. The V end lost 4 bases, the J end lost 4 bases, and 21 bases lay between the germline ends. CDR1 and CDR2 from the germline V gene are SGHDT and YYEEEE. CDR3 in DNA: TGTGCCAGCAGCGCAACCCGGGACACCTATACAAATCAGCCCCAGCATTTT. Its protein product is CASSATRDTYTNQPQHF.

This clonotype showed up just once. J is TRBJ2-7 and V is TRBV15; the match to TRBD2 covers 9 bases. This CDR3 region has 16 residues. V lost 1 base to trimming and J lost 5 bases; unmatched junction nucleotides: 9. Germline CDR1 and CDR2: LNHNV and YYDKDF (reference sequence). The CDR3: CATSRGSGRQGDEQYF. In nucleotides, the CDR3 is TGTGCCACCAGCAGAGGTAGCGGGAGACAGGGCGACGAGCAGTACTTC.

This clonotype was picked up many times. The rearrangement joins TRBV28 to TRBJ2-7; 9 bases line up with TRBD1. Looked up from germline, CDR1 is MDHEN and CDR2 is SYDVKM. The CDR3 is made up of 13 amino acids. The V segment lost 3 bases and the J segment 6 bases; nucleotides outside the gene matches: 3. This CDR3 reads CASSFRTGVEQYF. DNA of the CDR3: TGTGCCAGCAGTTTCCGGACAGGGGTCGAGCAGTACTTC.

This clonotype was counted at least ten times. This sequence joins TRBV20-1 and TRBJ1-2, with 7 nucleotides matching TRBD1. In germline, CDR1 is DFQATT, CDR2 SNEGSKA (reference sequence). This CDR3 region has 15 residues. The ends lost 0 bases at V and 7 bases at J; junction bases unmatched: 11. The CDR3 region has the DNA TGCAGTGCTAGAGACGGGACAGTGAGCACTGGTGGCTACACCTTC. Its translation: CSARDGTVSTGGYTF.

This clonotype was picked up many times. V and J are TRBV5-1 and TRBJ2-2; 15 nucleotides agree with TRBD2. V lost 4 bases and J lost 6; bases outside the gene matches: 19. CDR1 is SGHRS, CDR2 YFSETQ, per germline. CDR3 size: 21 residues. This chain's CDR3 is CASSPFFSPSGLAGGSGELFF. The CDR3 region has the DNA TGCGCCAGCAGCCCCTTTTTTAGCCCGTCGGGACTAGCGGGAGGATCCGGGGAGCTGTTTTTT.

This clonotype came up many times. The CDR3 sequence: CATSEASGRNEQFF. DNA of the CDR3: TGTGCCACCAGTGAGGCTAGCGGGAGAAATGAGCAGTTCTTC. The gene calls are TRBV24-1 and TRBJ2-1; TRBD2 matches 10 bases. The CDR3 is made up of 14 amino acids. After removal of 4 bases from V and 7 bases from J, the junction contained 3 bases not matched to a gene. Germline CDR1 and CDR2: KGHDR and SFDVKD.

V usage is TRBV3-1 and J usage is TRBJ1-6; D is unclear. The CDR3 consists of 17 residues. The germline V and J ends were trimmed by 4 bases and 2 bases, with 15 bases remaining between them. The germline V gene encodes CDR1 LGHDT and CDR2 YNNKEL (reference sequence). This CDR3 is CASSRGPARPYNSPLHF. The CDR3 DNA reads as TGTGCCAGCAGCCGTGGACCGGCGAGGCCCTATAATTCACCCCTCCACTTT.

This clonotype was counted between two and nine times. This may arise from a read error, as a much more abundant clone is one base away. This chain joins TRBV28 and TRBJ1-2; a weak D match, TRBD1 (6 bases). V was shortened by 3 bases and J by 6 bases, with 14 bases between the two germline ends. The CDR3 is 14 residues long. From germline, CDR1 is MDHEN and CDR2 SYDVKM. The CDR3 sequence is CASSLSWSGDGYTF. CDR3 DNA: TGTGCCAGCAGTTTGTCCTGGTCAGGGGATGGCTACACCTTC.

This clonotype was seen many times. The gene calls are TRBV2 and TRBJ1-5; TRBD1 might be the D (6 bases). This CDR3 spans 17 amino acids. V was clipped by 0 bases and J by 4 bases, with 16 bases between them. Germline V CDR1 and CDR2: SNHLY, FYNNEI. Here the CDR3 DNA reads TGTGCCAGCAGTGAAGCGCACAGGGCAGACCGTAATCAGCCCCAGCATTTT. This sequence encodes CASSEAHRADRNQPQHF.

This clonotype was found many times. The chain is built from TRBV10-2 and TRBJ2-2; 8 nucleotides line up with TRBD2. The CDR3 has 18 residues. Germline V lookup: CDR1 WSHSY, CDR2 SAAADI. The J segment lost 6 bases and the V segment lost 4 bases, leaving 16 bases of the junction unmatched. CDR3 in DNA: TGCGCCAGCAGTGGAAGGGACAAGGGGACTAGAAACTCCGGGGAGCTGTTTTTT. This translates into CASSGRDKGTRNSGELFF.

This clonotype was counted many times. The V gene is TRBV20-1, the J gene TRBJ1-6, with D perhaps TRBD1 (5 bases). Germline V gene lookup returns CDR1 DFQATT and CDR2 SNEGSKA (reference sequence). Between the trimmed V and J ends, which lost 1 base and 7 bases, there was a span of 17 bases. CDR3 length: 16 residues. The CDR3 nucleotides are TGCAGTGCTAGAGTTCGGCAGGGCGCGTTGAATTCACCCCTCCACTTT. Its protein is CSARVRQGALNSPLHF.

In regard to this clonotype: Its ends do not fully match the called genes, so a read error is possible. The J gene is TRBJ1-2, the V gene TRBV19; possibly TRBD1 for D (5 bases). CDR1 is LNHDA, CDR2 SQIVND, per germline (reference sequence). CDR3 size: 17 residues. The CDR3 DNA is TGTGCCAGTAGTACCCTCGGCGACAAGGGGATAAACTATGGCTACATCTTC. It yields the protein CASSTLGDKGINYGYIF.

This clonotype was counted at least ten times. The chain carries TRBV19 and TRBJ1-5, with D uncertain. In germline, CDR1 is LNHDA, CDR2 SQIVND (reference sequence). This CDR3 is 15 amino acids long. V dropped 5 bases and J dropped 3 bases, with 14 bases sitting between them. The CDR3 loop is CASSHGEEINQPQHF. In DNA form, the CDR3 reads TGTGCCAGTAGTCACGGAGAGGAGATCAATCAGCCCCAGCATTTT.

This clonotype was recorded at least ten times. V and J are TRBV24-1 and TRBJ2-2; TRBD1 or TRBD2 may be the D gene (5 bases each). V was shortened by 6 bases and J by 6 bases, with 10 bases between the two germline ends. The CDR3 consists of 13 residues. The V gene's germline CDR1 is KGHDR and CDR2 SFDVKD. The CDR3 bases are TGTGCCACCAGTTGGGGGATCGCCGGGGAGCTGTTTTTT. Residues: CATSWGIAGELFF.

This clonotype came up many times. V and J are TRBV28 and TRBJ1-5; 10 nucleotides align to TRBD1. The junction had 4 bases not matched to a gene; V was cut back by 1 base and J by 7 bases. Germline lookup yields CDR1 MDHEN and CDR2 SYDVKM. This CDR3 has 15 residues. CDR3 in DNA: TGTGCCAGCAGTTTATTGGACAGGGGGGGACAGCCCCAGCATTTT. Protein: CASSLLDRGGQPQHF.

This clonotype was observed many times. The chain links TRBV12-3 or TRBV12-4 to TRBJ2-7; 8 bases map to TRBD1. Losses at the gene ends were 7 bases for V and 2 bases for J; bases not matched to a gene: 7. The CDR3 is 14 amino acids. CDR3 in amino acids: CASTTDRAPYEQYF. CDR3 nucleotides: TGTGCCAGCACCACGGACAGGGCACCCTACGAGCAGTACTTC.

This clonotype was seen many times. The CDR3 DNA reads as TGTGCCAGCCGGGGAACCTCCACTGAAGCTTTCTTT. It specifies CASRGTSTEAFF. V and J are TRBV9 and TRBJ1-1; D is unresolved. There are 12 residues in the CDR3. Per germline, CDR1 SGDLS and CDR2 YYNGEE. Trimming removed 7 bases at V and 4 bases at J, with 11 bases between.

This clonotype was counted ten times or more. The V gene is TRBV29-1, the J gene TRBJ1-1; D uncertain. The length of the CDR3 is 14 residues. The germline CDR1 and CDR2 sequences are SQVTM and ANQGSEA. Deletions cut 4 bases from V and 2 bases from J, with 14 bases between. The CDR3 DNA is TGCAGCGTTGGGTTGCCAGGAGGTAACACTGAAGCTTTCTTT. Its protein product is CSVGLPGGNTEAFF.

The chain combines TRBV6-2 or TRBV6-3 with TRBJ1-1; D unresolved. Trimming left V 6 bases short and J 0 bases short, with 17 bases between. The germline V gene encodes CDR1 MNHEY and CDR2 SVGEGT. The CDR3 totals 16 residues. The CDR3 loop reads CASRGEGGPMNTEAFF. The CDR3 DNA sequence: TGTGCCAGCAGGGGCGAGGGTGGACCGATGAACACTGAAGCTTTCTTT.

The gene calls are TRBV6-1 and TRBJ2-7; 10 positions match TRBD1. The J call is uncertain, as TRBJ2-1 better fits the DNA end. The CDR3 is 14 residues long. Per the germline V gene, CDR1 is MNHNS and CDR2 is SASEGT. The chain's CDR3 is CASRTVTGGYEQFF. DNA for the CDR3: TGTGCCAGCAGAACCGTGACAGGGGGCTACGAGCAGTTCTTC.

This clonotype was counted ten times or more. The V and J genes are TRBV6-5 and TRBJ2-3; D is unresolved. V was trimmed by 0 bases and J by 3 bases, leaving 10 bases between them. CDR1 is MNHEY, CDR2 SVGAGI, per germline. There are 15 residues in the CDR3. For the CDR3, the DNA is TGTGCCAGCAGTTACTCAAGTAGACCGACAGATACGCAGTATTTT. Translation gives CASSYSSRPTDTQYF.

At least ten counts were recorded for this clonotype. The chain is built from TRBV27 and TRBJ2-7; 8 nucleotides align to TRBD2. J was trimmed by 0 bases and V by 5 bases; bases with no gene match: 12. The CDR3 is 17 residues long. Germline values: CDR1 MNHEY, CDR2 SMNVEV (reference sequence). CDR3 coding DNA: TGTGCCAGCAGTCCCGGGGGGGGCGGGGCAAGCTCCTACGAGCAGTACTTC. Encoded protein: CASSPGGGGASSYEQYF.

Ten or more counts support this clonotype. The chain employs TRBV7-2 and TRBJ2-2; D might be TRBD2 (6 bases). The CDR3 runs to 13 residues. The V end was cut by 10 bases, the J end by 2 bases, with 11 bases between. Germline V gene lookup returns CDR1 SGHTA and CDR2 FQGNSA. CDR3 DNA: TGTGCCACGGGGGACTTTAACACCGGGGAGCTGTTTTTT. It translates to CATGDFNTGELFF.

The V and J genes are TRBV6-2 or TRBV6-3 and TRBJ1-5; tentative D call: TRBD1 (5 bases). Germline V gene data show CDR1 as MNHEY and CDR2 as SVGEGT. The CDR3 length is 11 residues. The germline V and J ends were trimmed by 8 bases and 5 bases, with 7 bases remaining between them. The CDR3 region has the DNA TGTGCCAGCCGGGGGGATCAGCCCCAGCATTTT. Its protein product is CASRGDQPQHF.

The chain uses TRBV6-5 and TRBJ1-6; D gene ambiguous. Per the germline V gene, CDR1 is MNHEY and CDR2 is SVGAGI. The CDR3 is made up of 15 amino acids. The germline V and J ends were trimmed by 0 bases and 10 bases, with 13 bases remaining between them. The CDR3 region has the DNA TGTGCCAGCAGTTACTCGAAGACACCTGGCTCACCCCTCCACTTT. It specifies CASSYSKTPGSPLHF.

This clonotype was seen repeatedly, ten times or more. The chain has TRBV6-5 and TRBJ1-5; D uncertain. V was pared by 5 bases and J by 0 bases, with 11 bases between. The CDR3 length is 15 residues. Per germline, CDR1 MNHEY and CDR2 SVGAGI. The CDR3 DNA is TGTGCCAGCAGTACCTCGGGGTATAGCAATCAGCCCCAGCATTTT. Encoded protein: CASSTSGYSNQPQHF.

The V gene is TRBV5-1, the J gene TRBJ1-1, with no clear D. The CDR3 sequence is 14 residues long. Trimming took off 4 bases at V and 0 bases at J, with 10 bases between the two ends. Germline V lookup: CDR1 SGHRS, CDR2 YFSETQ. Here the CDR3 DNA reads TGCGCCAGCAGCCTATCTCCACTGAACACTGAAGCTTTCTTT. It specifies CASSLSPLNTEAFF.

This clonotype was recorded a few times. The chain carries TRBV11-2 and TRBJ2-7; TRBD2 is a possible D gene (7 bases). V gave up 10 bases and J gave up 6 bases, with 22 bases separating them. Per the germline V gene, CDR1 is SGHAT and CDR2 is FQNNGV. CDR3 size: 14 residues. The CDR3 region is CATQGGTKGFEQYF. The CDR3 bases are TGTGCCACCCAAGGGGGGACTAAGGGGTTCGAGCAGTACTTC.

This clonotype was counted between two and nine times. The chain uses TRBV27 and TRBJ1-5; possibly TRBD1 for D (5 bases). This CDR3 region has 16 residues. The germline V gene has CDR1 MNHEY and CDR2 SMNVEV (reference sequence). Between the trimmed V and J ends, which lost 0 bases and 7 bases, there was a span of 16 bases. This CDR3 is CASSLSGGNFFQPQHF. CDR3 in DNA: TGTGCCAGCAGTTTATCGGGGGGTAACTTTTTCCAGCCCCAGCATTTT.

This clonotype has ten or more counts. The chain employs TRBV6-1 and TRBJ2-5, with D perhaps matching TRBD1 or TRBD2 (5 bases each). Germline CDR1 reads MNHNS; CDR2 reads SASEGT. This CDR3 has 14 amino acids. Between the trimmed V and J ends, which lost 4 bases and 4 bases, there was a span of 13 bases. The CDR3 sequence: CASSGQTAGETQYF. CDR3 sequence (DNA): TGTGCCAGCAGTGGACAGACGGCGGGAGAGACCCAGTACTTC.